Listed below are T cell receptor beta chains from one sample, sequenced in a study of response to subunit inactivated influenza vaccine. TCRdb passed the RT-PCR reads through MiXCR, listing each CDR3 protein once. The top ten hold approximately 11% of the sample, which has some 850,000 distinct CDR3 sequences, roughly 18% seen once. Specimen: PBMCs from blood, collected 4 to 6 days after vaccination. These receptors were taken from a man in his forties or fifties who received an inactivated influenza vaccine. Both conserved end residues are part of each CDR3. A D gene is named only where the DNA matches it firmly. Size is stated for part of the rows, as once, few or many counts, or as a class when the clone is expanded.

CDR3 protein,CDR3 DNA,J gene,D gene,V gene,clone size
CSASRKTRDRYSYEQYF,TGCAGTGCTAGCAGAAAAACTAGGGACAGATATTCCTACGAGCAGTACTTC,TRBJ2-7,TRBD1,TRBV20-1,.
CASSPLGRGGHTQYF,TGCGCCAGCAGCCCCCTTGGGCGGGGGGGACATACGCAGTATTTT,TRBJ2-3,TRBD2,TRBV4-3,.
CASGPSGRNTGELFF,TGTGCCAGCGGACCTAGCGGGCGGAACACCGGGGAGCTGTTTTTT,TRBJ2-2,TRBD2,TRBV9,.
CASSITTGGSPGANVLTF,TGTGCCAGTAGTATTACGACAGGGGGGAGCCCTGGGGCCAACGTCCTGACTTTC,TRBJ2-6,TRBD1,TRBV19,.
CASSQDYSPVEGGVNTEAFF,TGTGCCAGCAGCCAAGATTACTCACCCGTTGAAGGGGGGGTGAACACTGAAGCTTTCTTT,TRBJ1-1,.,TRBV4-2,.
CSVGARFNEKLFF,TGCAGCGTTGGAGCCAGGTTTAATGAAAAACTGTTTTTT,TRBJ1-4,.,TRBV29-1,few
CASRTGQGSPLHF,TGTGCCAGCAGAACGGGACAGGGTTCACCCCTCCACTTT,TRBJ1-6,TRBD1,TRBV12-3/TRBV12-4,few
CASSQSVTDTQYF,TGTGCCAGCAGCCAATCGGTTACAGATACGCAGTATTTT,TRBJ2-3,.,TRBV7-9,many
CATSDFSQGGRNEQFF,TGTGCCACCAGTGATTTCTCCCAGGGGGGACGGAATGAGCAGTTCTTC,TRBJ2-1,.,TRBV24-1,few
CASSLGRGQGQFF,TGTGCCAGCAGTTTGGGCCGCGGGCAGGGGCAGTTCTTC,TRBJ2-1,.,TRBV6-5,.
CASSNTGQGFYEQYF,TGCGCCAGCAGCAACACGGGACAGGGCTTCTACGAGCAGTACTTC,TRBJ2-7,TRBD1,TRBV10-1,.
CASSQARDRYGYTF,TGTGCCAGCAGCCAGGCCCGGGACAGATATGGCTACACCTTC,TRBJ1-2,TRBD1,TRBV4-2,.
CASSPTGTAAYEQYF,TGTGCCAGCTCACCTACCGGGACCGCAGCCTACGAGCAGTACTTC,TRBJ2-7,.,TRBV18,.
CASSLGPRSLHF,TGTGCCAGCAGTTTAGGGCCTAGGTCCCTCCACTTC,TRBJ2-7,.,TRBV12-3/TRBV12-4,.
CASSPRAGGMQETQYF,TGTGCCAGCAGTCCCAGAGCGGGAGGGATGCAAGAGACCCAGTACTTC,TRBJ2-5,TRBD2,TRBV12-3/TRBV12-4,many
CASSLTAHGYTF,TGTGCCAGCAGCTTGACAGCTCATGGCTACACCTTC,TRBJ1-2,.,TRBV5-5,few
CSATTGKFPTDTQYF,TGCAGTGCAACGACAGGGAAATTTCCAACAGATACGCAGTATTTT,TRBJ2-3,TRBD1,TRBV20-1,.
CSARGAEGTQYF,TGCAGCGCCCGCGGGGCTGAAGGGACCCAGTACTTC,TRBJ2-5,.,TRBV29-1,many
CASSPGLDGYEQYF,TGTGCCAGCAGCCCAGGACTAGACGGCTACGAGCAGTACTTC,TRBJ2-7,TRBD2,TRBV7-2,.
CASSLQGANGELFF,TGTGCCAGCAGTTTACAGGGGGCGAACGGGGAGCTGTTTTTT,TRBJ2-2,TRBD1,TRBV12-3/TRBV12-4,.
CASSYLADFTYEQYF,TGTGCCAGCAGTTACTTAGCTGATTTCACCTACGAGCAGTACTTC,TRBJ2-7,.,TRBV6-2/TRBV6-3,few
CATSSGTRVHEQYF,TGTGCCACCAGTAGCGGGACCCGGGTGCACGAGCAGTACTTC,TRBJ2-7,TRBD2,TRBV15,few
CASSWKGGAYEQYF,TGTGCCAGCAGTTGGAAGGGGGGGGCCTACGAGCAGTACTTC,TRBJ2-7,.,TRBV7-2,.
CSAAQDSSSYNEQFF,TGCAGTGCCGCCCAAGACTCTAGCTCCTACAATGAGCAGTTCTTC,TRBJ2-1,.,TRBV20-1,few
CSVQGQGGRYNEQFF,TGCAGCGTTCAAGGACAGGGTGGGCGCTACAATGAGCAGTTCTTC,TRBJ2-1,TRBD1,TRBV29-1,few
CASSYFQGPSYEQYF,TGTGCCAGCAGTTACTTCCAGGGGCCCTCCTACGAGCAGTACTTC,TRBJ2-7,.,TRBV6-2/TRBV6-3,few
CASSSRTERWDTQYF,TGTGCCAGCAGCTCCCGGACAGAAAGATGGGATACGCAGTATTTT,TRBJ2-3,.,TRBV7-2,.
CASSLGPEGYTEAFF,TGTGCCAGCAGCTTGGGGCCCGAGGGGTACACTGAAGCTTTCTTT,TRBJ1-1,.,TRBV5-5,many
CASRGQGLSAYGYTF,TGTGCCAGCAGAGGACAGGGACTCTCTGCCTATGGCTACACCTTC,TRBJ1-2,TRBD1,TRBV12-3/TRBV12-4,few
CSAPGQGRYEQYF,TGCAGTGCTCCGGGACAGGGTCGATACGAGCAGTACTTC,TRBJ2-7,TRBD1,TRBV20-1,few
CASRPTAGGYEKLFF,TGTGCCAGCAGACCCACGGCAGGGGGCTATGAAAAACTGTTTTTT,TRBJ1-4,TRBD1,TRBV27,few
CASRVFSSYNEQFF,TGTGCCAGCAGGGTCTTTAGCTCCTACAATGAGCAGTTCTTC,TRBJ2-1,.,TRBV6-2/TRBV6-3,few
CASSLGERRNTIYF,TGTGCCAGCAGCTTGGGGGAGCGAAGAAACACCATATATTTT,TRBJ1-3,.,TRBV5-6,.
CASSLVKGKNEQFF,TGTGCCAGCAGCTTAGTCAAGGGAAAAAATGAGCAGTTCTTC,TRBJ2-1,.,TRBV7-9,.
CASSRQGSGELFF,TGCGCCAGCAGCCGACAGGGTTCTGGGGAGCTGTTTTTT,TRBJ2-2,TRBD1,TRBV4-1,.
CASSFGQVERAGELFF,TGTGCCAGCAGTTTCGGACAGGTTGAAAGAGCCGGGGAGCTGTTTTTT,TRBJ2-2,TRBD1,TRBV12-3/TRBV12-4,few